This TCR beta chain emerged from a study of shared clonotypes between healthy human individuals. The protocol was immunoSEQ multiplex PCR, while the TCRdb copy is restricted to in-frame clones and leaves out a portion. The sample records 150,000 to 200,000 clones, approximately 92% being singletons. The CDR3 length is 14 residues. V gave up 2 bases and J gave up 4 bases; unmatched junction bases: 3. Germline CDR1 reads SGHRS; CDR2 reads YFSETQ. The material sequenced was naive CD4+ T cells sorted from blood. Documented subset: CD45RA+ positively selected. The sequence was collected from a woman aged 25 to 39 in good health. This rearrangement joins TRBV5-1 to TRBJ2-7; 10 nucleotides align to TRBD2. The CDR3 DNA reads TGCGCCAGCAGCTTTGGGACTAGCGAATACGAGCAGTACTTC. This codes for CASSFGTSEYEQYF.